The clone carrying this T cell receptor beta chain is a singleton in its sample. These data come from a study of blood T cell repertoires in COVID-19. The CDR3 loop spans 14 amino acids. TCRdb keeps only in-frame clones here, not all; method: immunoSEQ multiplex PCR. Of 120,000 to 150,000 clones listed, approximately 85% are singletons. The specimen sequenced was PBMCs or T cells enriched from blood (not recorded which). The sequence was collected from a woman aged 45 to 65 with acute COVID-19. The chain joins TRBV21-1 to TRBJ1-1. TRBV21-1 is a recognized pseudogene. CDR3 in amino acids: CASSSRGKNTEAFF. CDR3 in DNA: TGTGCCAGCAGCTCCCGGGGGAAGAACACTGAAGCTTTCTTT.